Listed here are 15 T cell receptor beta chains from one sample, sequenced in a study of T cells in Graves' hyperthyroidism and ophthalmopathy (dated by TCRdb to the late 2010s). Libraries were made using multiplex PCR. Reads for this sample came from an Illumina HiSeq 2000. The TCR beta CDR3 regions were amplified from RNA transcripts. A first-round RT-PCR of the TCR CDR3 used the HTBI primer set with the Qiagen OneStep RT-PCR kit. TCRdb redid the processing of the public reads, applying fastp at Q25 and MiXCR, and retained in-frame beta chains. Rows are unified per CDR3 protein, each entry keeping the most common DNA and genes. Within this sample are about 350,000 distinct CDR3 sequences, with about 15% of them counted one time only. The biggest ten clones account for 20% to 25% of the sample. The source material was blood. The receptor source for this set is a woman younger than 45 with Graves' hyperthyroidism.

This clonotype was observed a handful of times. The chain joins TRBV18 to TRBJ2-1, with TRBD2 identical over 7 bases. The CDR3 runs 19 residues. CDR1 and CDR2 (germline): KGHSH, LQKENI. V lost 1 base to trimming and J lost 3 bases; unmatched junction nucleotides: 15. This chain's CDR3 is CASSPLSPVRGGRYNEQFF. Written as DNA, the CDR3 is TGTGCCAGCTCACCACTATCCCCTGTCCGGGGAGGGCGCTACAATGAGCAGTTCTTC.

At least ten counts were recorded for this clonotype. V is TRBV7-3 and J is TRBJ2-3; D may be TRBD1 or TRBD2 (5 bases each). The V gene lost 4 bases and the J gene lost 4 bases, with 9 bases spanning the gap. The CDR3 runs 13 residues. The V gene's germline CDR1 is SGHTA and CDR2 FQGTGA. DNA for the CDR3: TGTGCCAGCAGCTCCGAGGGACCAGATACGCAGTATTTT. Translation gives CASSSEGPDTQYF.

This clonotype was seen ten or more times. The chain links TRBV7-8 to TRBJ2-7, with 8 bases that match TRBD2. Germline V gene data show CDR1 as SGHVS and CDR2 as FQNEAQ. V dropped 2 bases and J dropped 4; count of bases not matched to a gene: 7. The CDR3 runs 15 residues. The DNA of the CDR3 is TGTGCCAGCAGCTTAACGTACACGGGAGGGTACGAGCAGTACTTC. Translating gives CASSLTYTGGYEQYF.

This chain uses TRBV18 with TRBJ1-2; D gene ambiguous. The CDR3 is 12 residues long. The V gene lost 11 bases and the J gene lost 4 bases, with 14 bases spanning the gap. Germline assignment: CDR1 KGHSH and CDR2 LQKENI. Written as DNA, the CDR3 is TGTGCCTCCTCCCCGGAGTTCTATGGCTACACCTTC. It codes for CASSPEFYGYTF.

This clonotype came up a few times. The J gene is TRBJ2-1, the V gene TRBV5-1; D tentatively fits TRBD1 or TRBD2 (5 bases each). V was pared by 0 bases and J by 5 bases, with 9 bases between. The germline V gene has CDR1 SGHRS and CDR2 YFSETQ. CDR3 length: 14 amino acids. The DNA of the CDR3 is TGCGCCAGCAGCTTGGACTTGGGGGACAATGAGCAGTTCTTC. It translates to CASSLDLGDNEQFF.

This clonotype was counted at least ten times. The genes are TRBV10-3 and TRBJ2-5, with TRBD2 matching 8 bases. CDR1 ENHRY and CDR2 SYGVKD come from the germline V gene. This CDR3 has 14 amino acids. The J segment lost 4 bases and the V segment lost 3 bases, leaving 4 bases of the junction unmatched. The CDR3 loop is CAISDGLAGETQYF. The CDR3, as DNA: TGTGCCATCAGTGACGGTCTAGCGGGAGAGACCCAGTACTTC.

This clonotype was picked up a small number of times. The V call is TRBV27, the J call TRBJ2-1; perhaps TRBD2 as D (5 bases). Trimming took 2 bases from V and 0 from J, leaving 17 bases between them. Per germline, CDR1 MNHEY and CDR2 SMNVEV (reference sequence). The length of the CDR3 is 18 residues. CDR3 amino acids: CASSLEPRDYGSYNEQFF. CDR3 nucleotides: TGTGCCAGCAGTTTAGAGCCGAGAGACTATGGCTCCTACAATGAGCAGTTCTTC.

This clonotype was found many times. This chain uses TRBV29-1 with TRBJ1-1; 9 bases fit TRBD1. V shed 6 bases and J 9 bases; nucleotides not matched to a gene: 17. The germline gives CDR1 SQVTM, CDR2 ANQGSEA. The CDR3 spans 15 residues. The CDR3 DNA follows: TGCAGCGTCGAACAGGGGGCGTTGATGAATGTGAAAGCTTTCTTT. It encodes CSVEQGALMNVKAFF.

This clonotype was seen many times. This chain joins TRBV28 and TRBJ2-1; 9 positions match TRBD1. Trimming cost V 4 bases and J 3 bases; bases outside gene matches: 4. The CDR3 has 15 residues. The germline V gene has CDR1 MDHEN and CDR2 SYDVKM. The CDR3 sequence: CASSSGTGFYNEQFF. DNA for the CDR3: TGTGCCAGCAGTTCCGGGACAGGGTTCTACAATGAGCAGTTCTTC.

Ten or more counts support this clonotype. The chain carries TRBV6-1 and TRBJ2-3; TRBD2 aligns across 8 bases. Trimming at V came to 3 bases and at J to 4 bases, leaving 12 bases not matched to a gene. The CDR3 runs to 17 residues. CDR1 MNHNS and CDR2 SASEGT come from the germline V gene. CDR3 DNA: TGTGCCAGCAGTGATAGGGTTAAGCGGGAGTCGGCAGATACGCAGTATTTT. This translates into CASSDRVKRESADTQYF.

The gene calls are TRBV20-1 and TRBJ1-4; maybe TRBD1 (5 bases). The V and J ends lost 4 bases and 3 bases respectively, with 15 bases between them. Germline V gives CDR1 DFQATT, CDR2 SNEGSKA (reference sequence). The length of the CDR3 is 15 residues. CDR3: CSANGGPGPNEKLFF. The CDR3 region has the DNA TGCAGTGCTAACGGGGGACCGGGACCTAATGAAAAACTGTTTTTT.

This clonotype came up a few times. The gene calls are TRBV7-9 and TRBJ2-5; TRBD2 agrees at 9 bases. The CDR3 loop spans 16 amino acids. Per the germline V gene, CDR1 is SEHNR and CDR2 is FQNEAQ (reference sequence). V trimming: 5 bases; J trimming: 4 bases; junction bases outside the gene matches: 11. The chain's CDR3 is CASSDVAGGPGETQYF. Here the CDR3 DNA reads TGTGCCAGCAGCGACGTGGCGGGAGGGCCTGGAGAGACCCAGTACTTC.

This clonotype was found many times. The V gene is TRBV29-1, the J gene TRBJ1-2, with a possible D match to TRBD1 (6 bases). CDR1 is SQVTM and CDR2 is ANQGSEA in the germline V gene. Trimming removed 0 bases at V and 4 bases at J, with 15 bases between. The CDR3 sequence is 15 residues long. In DNA form, the CDR3 reads TGCAGCGTTGAAGATGCGGGGGCGATAGGCTATGGCTACACCTTC. Amino acids: CSVEDAGAIGYGYTF.

J is TRBJ2-3 and V is TRBV28, with 7 bases that match TRBD2. Looked up from germline, CDR1 is MDHEN and CDR2 is SYDVKM. The CDR3 sequence is 15 residues long. The V segment lost 2 bases and the J segment 2 bases; nucleotides outside the gene matches: 4. CDR3 in DNA: TGTGCCAGCAGTTTAATAGCGGGCGACACAGATACGCAGTATTTT. Residues: CASSLIAGDTDTQYF. Based on the CDR3 plus reference TRBV28 and TRBJ2-3, the full variable domain is DVKVTQSSRYLVKRTGEKVFLECVQDMDHENMFWYRQDPGLGLRLIYFSYDVKMKEKGDIPEGYSVSREKKERFSLILESASTNQTSMYLCASSLIAGDTDTQYFGPGTRLTVL.

The sample holds many counts of this clonotype. The chain has TRBV3-1 and TRBJ2-1; D is possibly TRBD2 (5 bases). Germline assignment: CDR1 LGHDT and CDR2 YNNKEL (reference sequence). V gave up 4 bases and J gave up 3 bases, with 13 bases separating them. CDR3 size: 15 residues. The CDR3 loop reads CASSLSWTGYNEQFF. The CDR3 bases are TGTGCCAGCAGCCTCTCGTGGACTGGCTACAATGAGCAGTTCTTC.